This T cell receptor beta chain was identified during a study of blood T cell repertoires in COVID-19. About the research overall: Italy, Spain and the United States were the sources of the convalescent and acute COVID-19 samples.

The method was immunoSEQ multiplex PCR; TCRdb's version includes in-frame clones alone and lacks a portion of them. The repertoire includes under 85,000 clones, 84% of them detected once, and 10% to 15% sits in the top ten. The clonotype originates from a man aged 45 to 65 with COVID-19, enrolled during active disease. The sequenced sample was peripheral blood.

The chain's CDR3 is CASSMSRLNTEAFF. The CDR3 nucleotides are TGTGCCAGTAGTATGTCCAGATTGAACACTGAAGCTTTCTTT. The chain couples TRBV19 to TRBJ1-1, with D unclear. Trimming pared 3 bases from V and 0 bases from J, leaving 8 bases between. The CDR3 runs 14 residues. Germline V lookup: CDR1 LNHDA, CDR2 SQIVND (reference sequence). The full variable domain, in which reference TRBV19 and TRBJ1-1 provide the parts outside the CDR3, is DGGITQSPKYLFRKEGQNVTLSCEQNLNHDAMYWYRQDPGQGLRLIYYSQIVNDFQKGDIAEGYSVSREKKESFPLTVTSAQKNPTAFYLCASSMSRLNTEAFFGQGTRLTVV.